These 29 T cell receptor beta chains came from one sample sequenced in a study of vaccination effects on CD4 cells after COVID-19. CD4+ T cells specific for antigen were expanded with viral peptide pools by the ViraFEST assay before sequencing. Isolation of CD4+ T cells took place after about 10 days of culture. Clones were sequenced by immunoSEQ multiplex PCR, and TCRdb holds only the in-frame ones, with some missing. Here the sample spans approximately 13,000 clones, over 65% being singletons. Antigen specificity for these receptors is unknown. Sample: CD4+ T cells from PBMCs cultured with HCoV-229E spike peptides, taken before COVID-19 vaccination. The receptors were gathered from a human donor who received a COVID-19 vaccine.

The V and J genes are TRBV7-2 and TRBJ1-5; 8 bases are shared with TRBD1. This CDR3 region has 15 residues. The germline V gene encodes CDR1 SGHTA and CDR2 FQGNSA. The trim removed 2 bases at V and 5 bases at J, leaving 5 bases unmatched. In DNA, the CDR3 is TGTGCCAGCAGCTTATCCGGACAGGGCTATCAGCCCCAGCATTTT. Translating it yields CASSLSGQGYQPQHF.

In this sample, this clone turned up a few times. The CDR3 loop is CASSRRGQPQHF. The CDR3 DNA follows: TGTGCCAGCAGTAGGCGGGGGCAGCCCCAGCATTTT. The chain links TRBV6-5 to TRBJ1-5; D is perhaps TRBD1 (5 bases). V lost 5 bases to trimming and J lost 7 bases, with 9 bases between them. The CDR3 has 12 amino acids. Per germline, CDR1 MNHEY and CDR2 SVGAGI.

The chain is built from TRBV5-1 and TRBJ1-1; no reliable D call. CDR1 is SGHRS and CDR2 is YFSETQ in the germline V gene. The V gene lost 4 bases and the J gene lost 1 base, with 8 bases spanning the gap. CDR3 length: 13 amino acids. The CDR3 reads CASSEQGNTEAFF. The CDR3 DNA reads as TGCGCCAGCAGCGAGCAAGGGAACACTGAAGCTTTCTTT.

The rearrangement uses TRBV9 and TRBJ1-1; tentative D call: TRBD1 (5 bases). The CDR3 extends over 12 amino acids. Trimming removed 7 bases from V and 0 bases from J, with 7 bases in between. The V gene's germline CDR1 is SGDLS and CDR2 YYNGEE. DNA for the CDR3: TGTGCCAGCCAGGGCCTGAACACTGAAGCTTTCTTT. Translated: CASQGLNTEAFF.

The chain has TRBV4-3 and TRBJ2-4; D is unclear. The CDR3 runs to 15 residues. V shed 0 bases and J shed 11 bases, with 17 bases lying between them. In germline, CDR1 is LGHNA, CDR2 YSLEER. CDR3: CASSQDVGAGRLQYF. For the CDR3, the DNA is TGCGCCAGCAGCCAAGATGTAGGCGCCGGACGACTTCAGTACTTC.

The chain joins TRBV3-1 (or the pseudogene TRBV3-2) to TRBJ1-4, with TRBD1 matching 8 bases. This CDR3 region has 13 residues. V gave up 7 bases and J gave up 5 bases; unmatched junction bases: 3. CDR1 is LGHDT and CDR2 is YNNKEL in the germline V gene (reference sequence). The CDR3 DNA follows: TGTGCCAGCACTGACAGGGGAAATGAAAAACTGTTTTTT. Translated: CASTDRGNEKLFF.

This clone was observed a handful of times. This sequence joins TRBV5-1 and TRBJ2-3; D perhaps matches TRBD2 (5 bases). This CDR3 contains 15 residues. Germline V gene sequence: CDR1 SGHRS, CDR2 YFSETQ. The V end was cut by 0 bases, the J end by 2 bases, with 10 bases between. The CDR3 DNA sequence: TGCGCCAGCAGCTTGGAGCGGAGATACACAGATACGCAGTATTTT. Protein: CASSLERRYTDTQYF.

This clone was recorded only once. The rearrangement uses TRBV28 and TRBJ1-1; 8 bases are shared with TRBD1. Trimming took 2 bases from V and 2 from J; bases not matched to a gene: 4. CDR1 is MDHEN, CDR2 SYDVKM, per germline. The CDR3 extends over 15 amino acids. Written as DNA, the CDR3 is TGTGCCAGCAGTTTAGGGGACAGGAGCAACACTGAAGCTTTCTTT. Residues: CASSLGDRSNTEAFF.

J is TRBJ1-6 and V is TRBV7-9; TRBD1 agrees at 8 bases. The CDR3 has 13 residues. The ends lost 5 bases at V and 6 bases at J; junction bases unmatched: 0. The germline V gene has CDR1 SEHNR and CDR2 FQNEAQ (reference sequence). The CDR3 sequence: CASSGQGNSPLHF. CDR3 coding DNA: TGTGCCAGCAGCGGACAGGGTAATTCACCCCTCCACTTT.

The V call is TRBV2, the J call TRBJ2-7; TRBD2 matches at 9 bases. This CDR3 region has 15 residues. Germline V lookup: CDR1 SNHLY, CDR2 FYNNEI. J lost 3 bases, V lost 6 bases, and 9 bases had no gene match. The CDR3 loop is CASRHEAGGHYEQYF. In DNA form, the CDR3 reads TGTGCCAGCAGACACGAAGCGGGAGGCCACTACGAGCAGTACTTC.

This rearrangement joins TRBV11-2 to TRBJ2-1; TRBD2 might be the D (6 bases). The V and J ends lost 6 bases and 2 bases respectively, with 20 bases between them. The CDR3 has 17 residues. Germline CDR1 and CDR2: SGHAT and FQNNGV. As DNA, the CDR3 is TGTGCCAGCAGTCGGGGGAGGCGGGGAAGTCCCTACAATGAGCAGTTCTTC. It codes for CASSRGRRGSPYNEQFF. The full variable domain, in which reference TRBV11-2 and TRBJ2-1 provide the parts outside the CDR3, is EAGVAQSPRYKIIEKRQSVAFWCNPISGHATLYWYQQILGQGPKLLIQFQNNGVVDDSQLPKDRFSAERLKGVDSTLKIQPAKLEDSAVYLCASSRGRRGSPYNEQFFGPGTRLTVL.

This CDR3 is CASRTRPGELFF. CDR3 DNA sequence: TGTGCCAGCAGAACCCGGCCCGGGGAGCTGTTTTTT. J is TRBJ2-2 and V is TRBV13; D unresolved. The CDR3 extends over 12 amino acids. Germline V gene data show CDR1 as PRHDT and CDR2 as FYEKMQ (reference sequence). The germline V and J ends were trimmed by 6 bases and 6 bases, with 8 bases remaining between them.

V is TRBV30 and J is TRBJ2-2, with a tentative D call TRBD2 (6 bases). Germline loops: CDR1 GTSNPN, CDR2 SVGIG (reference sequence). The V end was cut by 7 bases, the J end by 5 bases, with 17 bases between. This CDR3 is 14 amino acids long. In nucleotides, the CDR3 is TGTGCCTCCCAAGGGCTAGCGAGGACCGGGGAGCTGTTTTTT. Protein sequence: CASQGLARTGELFF.

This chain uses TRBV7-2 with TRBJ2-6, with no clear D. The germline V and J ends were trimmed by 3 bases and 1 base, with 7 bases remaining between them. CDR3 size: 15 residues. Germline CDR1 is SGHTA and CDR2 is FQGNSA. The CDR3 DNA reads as TGTGCCAGCAGCTTGGGTCCGTCTGGGGCCAACGTCCTGACTTTC. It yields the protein CASSLGPSGANVLTF. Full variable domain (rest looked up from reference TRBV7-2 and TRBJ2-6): GAGVSQSPSNKVTEKGKDVELRCDPISGHTALYWYRQSLGQGLEFLIYFQGNSAPDKSGLPSDRFSAERTGGSVSTLTIQRTQQEDSAVYLCASSLGPSGANVLTFGAGSRLTVL.

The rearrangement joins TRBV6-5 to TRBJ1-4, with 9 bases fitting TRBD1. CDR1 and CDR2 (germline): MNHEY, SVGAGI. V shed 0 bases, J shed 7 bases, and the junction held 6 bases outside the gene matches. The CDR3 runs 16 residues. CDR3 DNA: TGTGCCAGCAGTTACTCGTACAGGGGGCTTGGTGAAAAACTGTTTTTT. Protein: CASSYSYRGLGEKLFF.

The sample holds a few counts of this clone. The chain's CDR3 is CASSPFTGAGNTEAFF. CDR3 bases: TGTGCCAGCAGCCCGTTCACCGGGGCAGGGAACACTGAAGCTTTCTTT. V usage is TRBV7-9 and J usage is TRBJ1-1; a possible D gene is TRBD1 (5 bases). This CDR3 contains 16 residues. Trimming took 5 bases from V and 1 from J, leaving 17 bases between them. Germline-derived CDR1 and CDR2 are SEHNR and FQNEAQ (reference sequence).

CDR3 coding DNA: TGTGCCAGCAGTGACCGGGGACAGGGTCTCATGAACACTGAAGCTTTCTTT. Its translation is CASSDRGQGLMNTEAFF. The genes are TRBV6-4 and TRBJ1-1; 9 nucleotides line up with TRBD1. The CDR3 extends over 17 amino acids. The ends lost 2 bases at V and 0 bases at J; junction bases unmatched: 7. The germline V gene has CDR1 MRHNA and CDR2 SNTAGT.

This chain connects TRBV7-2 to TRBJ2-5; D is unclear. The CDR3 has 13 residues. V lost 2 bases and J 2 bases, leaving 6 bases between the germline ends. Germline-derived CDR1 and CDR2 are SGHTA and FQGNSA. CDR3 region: CASSLRIQETQYF. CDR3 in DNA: TGTGCCAGCAGCTTACGCATTCAAGAGACCCAGTACTTC.

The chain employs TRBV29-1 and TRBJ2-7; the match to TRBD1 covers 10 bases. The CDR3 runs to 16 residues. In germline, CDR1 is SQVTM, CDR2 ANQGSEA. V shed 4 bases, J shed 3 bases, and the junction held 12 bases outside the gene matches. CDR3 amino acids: CSVVYLLGTGVYEQYF. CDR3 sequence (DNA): TGCAGCGTTGTGTACCTCCTCGGGACAGGGGTCTACGAGCAGTACTTC.

In nucleotides, the CDR3 is TGTGCCAGCAGCGCAAGCCCTCAGGGCACTGAAGCTTTCTTT. This codes for CASSASPQGTEAFF. V gene TRBV7-2 combines with J gene TRBJ1-1; D possibly corresponds to TRBD1 (5 bases). V shed 5 bases and J shed 4 bases, with 14 bases lying between them. The CDR3 spans 14 residues. CDR1 and CDR2 from the germline V gene are SGHTA and FQGNSA.

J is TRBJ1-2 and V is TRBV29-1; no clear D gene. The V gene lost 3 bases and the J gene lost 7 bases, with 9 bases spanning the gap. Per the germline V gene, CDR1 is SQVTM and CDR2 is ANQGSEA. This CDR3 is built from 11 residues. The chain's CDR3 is CSVDWGGGYTF. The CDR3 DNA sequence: TGCAGCGTTGACTGGGGAGGTGGCTACACCTTC.

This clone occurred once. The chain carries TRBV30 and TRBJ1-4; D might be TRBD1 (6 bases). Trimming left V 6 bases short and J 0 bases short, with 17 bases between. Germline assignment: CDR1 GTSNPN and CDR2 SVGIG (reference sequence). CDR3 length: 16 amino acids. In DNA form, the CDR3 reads TGTGCCTGCAGACTCAGGGGCCATCCAACTAATGAAAAACTGTTTTTT. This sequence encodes CACRLRGHPTNEKLFF.

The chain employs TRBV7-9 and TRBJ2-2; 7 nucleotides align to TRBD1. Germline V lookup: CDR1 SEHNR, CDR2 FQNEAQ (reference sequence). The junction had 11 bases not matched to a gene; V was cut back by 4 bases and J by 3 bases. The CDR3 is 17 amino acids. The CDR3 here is CASSWGLTGFDTGELFF. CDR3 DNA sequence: TGTGCCAGCAGCTGGGGCCTGACAGGGTTTGACACCGGGGAGCTGTTTTTT. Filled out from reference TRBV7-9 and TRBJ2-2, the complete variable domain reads DTGVSQNPRHKITKRGQNVTFRCDPISEHNRLYWYRQTLGQGPEFLTYFQNEAQLEKSRLLSDRFSAERPKGSFSTLEIQRTEQGDSAMYLCASSWGLTGFDTGELFFGEGSRLTVL.

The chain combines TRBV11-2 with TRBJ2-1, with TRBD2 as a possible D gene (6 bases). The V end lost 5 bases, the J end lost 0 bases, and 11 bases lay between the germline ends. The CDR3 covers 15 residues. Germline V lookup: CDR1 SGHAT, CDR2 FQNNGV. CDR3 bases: TGTGCCAGCAGCGGGGGGTTGAGCTCCTACAATGAGCAGTTCTTC. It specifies CASSGGLSSYNEQFF.

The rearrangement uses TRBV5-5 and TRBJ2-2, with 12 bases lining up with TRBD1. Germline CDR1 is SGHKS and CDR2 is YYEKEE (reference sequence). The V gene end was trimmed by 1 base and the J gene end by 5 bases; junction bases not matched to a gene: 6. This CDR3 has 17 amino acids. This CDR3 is CASSLRPGQGATGELFF. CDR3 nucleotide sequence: TGTGCCAGCAGCTTGAGGCCGGGACAGGGGGCAACCGGGGAGCTGTTTTTT.

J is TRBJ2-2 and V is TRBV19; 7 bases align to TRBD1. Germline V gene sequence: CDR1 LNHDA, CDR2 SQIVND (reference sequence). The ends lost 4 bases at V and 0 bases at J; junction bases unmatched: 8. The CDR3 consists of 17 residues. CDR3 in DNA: TGTGCCAGTAGTACCCTTTACGGGACAGCGAACACCGGGGAGCTGTTTTTT. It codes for CASSTLYGTANTGELFF.

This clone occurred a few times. The CDR3: CASSYSNSPLHF. CDR3 coding DNA: TGTGCCAGCAGTTACTCGAATTCACCCCTCCACTTT. This chain connects TRBV6-5 to TRBJ1-6; D ambiguous. Trimming pared 0 bases from V and 7 bases from J, leaving 1 base between. Germline V lookup: CDR1 MNHEY, CDR2 SVGAGI. CDR3 length: 12 residues.

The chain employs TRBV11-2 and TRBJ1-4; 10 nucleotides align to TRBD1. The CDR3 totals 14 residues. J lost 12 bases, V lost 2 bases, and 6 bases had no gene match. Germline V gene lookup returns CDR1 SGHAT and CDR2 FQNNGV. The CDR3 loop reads CASSLRDRGGELFF. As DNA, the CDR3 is TGTGCCAGCAGCTTACGGGACAGGGGTGGGGAACTGTTTTTT.

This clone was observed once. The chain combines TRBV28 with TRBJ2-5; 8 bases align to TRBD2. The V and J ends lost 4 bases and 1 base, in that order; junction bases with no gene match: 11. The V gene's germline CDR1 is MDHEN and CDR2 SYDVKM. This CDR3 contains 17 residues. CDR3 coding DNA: TGTGCCAGCAGTTCTACGATCCGGGGGGGGCGCCAAGAGACCCAGTACTTC. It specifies CASSSTIRGGRQETQYF.